Listed below are T cell receptor beta chains from one sample, sequenced in a study of low-dose radiotherapy and immunotherapy resistance in tumors. MiXCR, applied by TCRdb to the reads, yields one record per CDR3 protein. The profile covers under 90,000 distinct CDR3 sequences, with 18% appearing a single time and less than 3% taken by the ten largest. The sequences come from PBMCs, collected before treatment. These receptors were obtained from a male donor with prostate cancer. CDR3s include the opening cysteine and the closing phenylalanine or tryptophan. Fields, in order: J gene, V gene, D gene, clone size, CDR3 protein, CDR3 DNA. A D gene is named only where the DNA matches it firmly. Rows may omit the clone size; those that give it use once, few, many or a size class.

J gene: TRBJ2-2; V gene: TRBV7-6; D gene: NA; clone size: NA; CDR3 protein: CASSPPERTGELFF; CDR3 DNA: TGTGCCAGCAGCCCCCCTGAGCGGACCGGGGAGCTGTTTTTT
J gene: TRBJ2-5; V gene: TRBV12-3/TRBV12-4; D gene: NA; clone size: many; CDR3 protein: CASSFFSEETQYF; CDR3 DNA: TGTGCCAGCAGTTTTTTCTCCGAAGAGACCCAGTACTTC
J gene: TRBJ1-1; V gene: TRBV4-2; D gene: NA; clone size: many; CDR3 protein: CASSQVGSEWEAFF; CDR3 DNA: TGTGCCAGCAGCCAGGTGGGTTCGGAGTGGGAAGCTTTCTTT
J gene: TRBJ2-3; V gene: TRBV5-1; D gene: NA; clone size: many; CDR3 protein: CASSNPESDTQYF; CDR3 DNA: TGCGCCAGCAGCAACCCGGAATCCGATACGCAGTATTTT
J gene: TRBJ1-2; V gene: TRBV6-6; D gene: TRBD1; clone size: once; CDR3 protein: CASSDGGGQENYGYTF; CDR3 DNA: TGTGCCAGCAGTGACGGAGGGGGACAGGAGAACTATGGCTACACCTTC
J gene: TRBJ2-5; V gene: TRBV30; D gene: TRBD2; clone size: many; CDR3 protein: CAWRTNTGGETQYF; CDR3 DNA: TGTGCCTGGAGAACCAATACGGGGGGTGAGACCCAGTACTTC
J gene: TRBJ2-7; V gene: TRBV12-5; D gene: NA; clone size: many; CDR3 protein: CASGSLDEQYF; CDR3 DNA: TGTGCTAGTGGTTCGTTGGACGAGCAGTACTTC
J gene: TRBJ2-2; V gene: TRBV12-3/TRBV12-4; D gene: TRBD2; clone size: many; CDR3 protein: CASSQQAGGPTGELFF; CDR3 DNA: TGTGCCAGCAGTCAACAAGCGGGGGGGCCAACCGGGGAGCTGTTTTTT
J gene: TRBJ2-5; V gene: TRBV29-1; D gene: NA; clone size: NA; CDR3 protein: CSVETTGQETQYF; CDR3 DNA: TGCAGCGTTGAAACGACAGGTCAAGAGACCCAGTACTTC
J gene: TRBJ1-6; V gene: TRBV6-6; D gene: NA; clone size: many; CDR3 protein: CASSFTGPKSPLHF; CDR3 DNA: TGTGCCAGCAGTTTCACAGGGCCGAAGTCACCCCTCCACTTT
J gene: TRBJ1-3; V gene: TRBV20-1; D gene: NA; clone size: many; CDR3 protein: CSANTGSGNTIYF; CDR3 DNA: TGCAGTGCTAATACAGGGTCTGGAAACACCATATATTTT
J gene: TRBJ1-5; V gene: TRBV19; D gene: TRBD1; clone size: NA; CDR3 protein: CASRILRRGGNQPQHF; CDR3 DNA: TGTGCCAGTAGGATATTACGCAGGGGGGGGAACCAGCCCCAGCATTTT
J gene: TRBJ1-2; V gene: TRBV5-1; D gene: NA; clone size: many; CDR3 protein: CASSLSQQANYGYTF; CDR3 DNA: TGCGCCAGCAGCTTGTCTCAACAGGCTAACTATGGCTACACCTTC
J gene: TRBJ2-4; V gene: TRBV3-1; D gene: NA; clone size: many; CDR3 protein: CASSQGGLAKNIQYF; CDR3 DNA: TGCGCCAGCAGCCAAGGGGGACTAGCCAAAAACATTCAGTACTTC
J gene: TRBJ2-7; V gene: TRBV20-1; D gene: TRBD1; clone size: many; CDR3 protein: CSAIRQGGNEQYF; CDR3 DNA: TGCAGTGCTATTAGACAGGGGGGGAACGAGCAGTACTTC
J gene: TRBJ2-7; V gene: TRBV6-2/TRBV6-3; D gene: TRBD1; clone size: many; CDR3 protein: CASSMGTGDIEEQYF; CDR3 DNA: TGTGCCAGCAGTATGGGGACAGGGGATATTGAGGAGCAGTACTTC
J gene: TRBJ2-7; V gene: TRBV3-1; D gene: NA; clone size: NA; CDR3 protein: CASSPRAGGYEQYF; CDR3 DNA: TGTGCCAGCAGCCCGCGGGCGGGTGGTTACGAGCAGTACTTC
J gene: TRBJ2-2; V gene: TRBV5-1; D gene: NA; clone size: many; CDR3 protein: CASSLGVGLPNTGELFF; CDR3 DNA: TGCGCCAGCAGCTTGGGGGTAGGACTACCGAACACCGGGGAGCTGTTTTTT
J gene: TRBJ2-1; V gene: TRBV7-9; D gene: TRBD1; clone size: many; CDR3 protein: CASSPILPGQGFHEQFF; CDR3 DNA: TGTGCCAGCAGCCCTATACTTCCGGGACAGGGTTTTCATGAGCAGTTCTTC
J gene: TRBJ1-1; V gene: TRBV27; D gene: NA; clone size: many; CDR3 protein: CASTPAGKNTEAFF; CDR3 DNA: TGTGCCAGCACCCCGGCCGGAAAGAACACTGAAGCTTTCTTT
J gene: TRBJ2-1; V gene: TRBV7-2; D gene: NA; clone size: many; CDR3 protein: CASSFGWVNEQFF; CDR3 DNA: TGTGCCAGCAGCTTTGGTTGGGTCAATGAGCAGTTCTTC
J gene: TRBJ2-5; V gene: TRBV5-1; D gene: NA; clone size: few; CDR3 protein: CASQESPRLGETQYF; CDR3 DNA: TGCGCCAGTCAGGAGAGCCCCCGCCTAGGGGAGACCCAGTACTTC
J gene: TRBJ2-7; V gene: TRBV6-8; D gene: TRBD1; clone size: many; CDR3 protein: CASSEWTGDSYEQYF; CDR3 DNA: TGTGCCAGCAGTGAATGGACAGGGGACTCCTACGAGCAGTACTTC
J gene: TRBJ1-6; V gene: TRBV11-1; D gene: TRBD1; clone size: NA; CDR3 protein: CASSYRDRNSPLHF; CDR3 DNA: TGTGCCAGCAGCTACCGGGACAGAAATTCACCCCTCCACTTT
J gene: TRBJ2-1; V gene: TRBV4-2; D gene: NA; clone size: many; CDR3 protein: CASSQGAEKNEQFF; CDR3 DNA: TGTGCCAGCAGCCAAGGGGCGGAGAAGAATGAGCAGTTCTTC
J gene: TRBJ2-2; V gene: TRBV5-4; D gene: TRBD2; clone size: many; CDR3 protein: CASSLRAGGRGELFF; CDR3 DNA: TGTGCCAGCAGCTTGCGAGCGGGGGGTCGAGGGGAGCTGTTTTTT
J gene: TRBJ2-1; V gene: TRBV6-1; D gene: NA; clone size: medium-sized; CDR3 protein: CASSELQGSYNEQFF; CDR3 DNA: TGTGCCAGCAGTGAACTGCAGGGATCCTACAATGAGCAGTTCTTC
J gene: TRBJ2-5; V gene: TRBV13; D gene: NA; clone size: many; CDR3 protein: CASSFDRKETQYF; CDR3 DNA: TGTGCCAGCAGCTTCGACAGAAAAGAGACCCAGTACTTC
J gene: TRBJ2-3; V gene: TRBV5-1; D gene: TRBD2; clone size: NA; CDR3 protein: CASSLALSREAFAGGPLWGTQYF; CDR3 DNA: TGCGCCAGCAGCTTGGCCTTGTCGCGAGAGGCTTTTGCGGGGGGACCCCTATGGGGTACGCAGTATTTT